The 8 T cell receptor beta chains below come from one sample, sequenced in a study of technical replicates of blood from a handful of donors. The protocol was immunoSEQ multiplex PCR, while the TCRdb copy is restricted to in-frame clones and leaves out a portion. The table has about 70,000 clones, around 86% seen once; the top ten hold 4% to 5.5%. The sequenced sample was PBMCs. The receptors were sampled from a human donor in good health. Some clones in this sample may be carry-over from other donors' samples.

The rearrangement uses TRBV15 and TRBJ1-1; tentatively, D is TRBD1 (5 bases). This CDR3 comprises 14 residues. CDR1 is LNHNV and CDR2 is YYDKDF in the germline V gene (reference sequence). With 1 base removed from V and 5 bases from J, the gap between germline ends came to 11 bases. The CDR3 reads CATSRVAGTTEAFF. CDR3 DNA sequence: TGTGCCACCAGCAGAGTTGCGGGGACTACTGAAGCTTTCTTT.

Concerning this clone: The same CDR3 arises from other DNA sequences in this sample as well. J is TRBJ2-7 and V is TRBV9; 9 bases line up with TRBD2. CDR1 SGDLS and CDR2 YYNGEE come from the germline V gene. This CDR3 is 15 amino acids long. The junction had 4 bases not matched to a gene; V was cut back by 0 bases and J by 3 bases. CDR3 amino acids: CASSVAGSGSYEQYF. The DNA for the CDR3 is TGTGCCAGCAGCGTAGCGGGTAGCGGGAGCTACGAGCAGTACTTC.

The chain carries TRBV19 and TRBJ2-1; 10 nucleotides match TRBD1. The CDR3 contains 15 residues. Germline CDR1 reads LNHDA; CDR2 reads SQIVND (reference sequence). The trim removed 6 bases at V and 3 bases at J, leaving 5 bases unmatched. The CDR3, as DNA: TGTGCCAGTAGCGCCGGGGACAGGGGCTACAATGAGCAGTTCTTC. Its protein product is CASSAGDRGYNEQFF.

J is TRBJ1-4 and V is TRBV6-1, with D unclear. This CDR3 has 14 amino acids. Germline V gene data show CDR1 as MNHNS and CDR2 as SASEGT. V shed 3 bases and J shed 8 bases, with 13 bases lying between them. The DNA for the CDR3 is TGTGCCAGCAGTGAGTCGGGTGCGGGGGAAAAACTGTTTTTT. It yields the protein CASSESGAGEKLFF.

The rearrangement links TRBV29-1 to TRBJ2-3, with a weak D call TRBD2 (6 bases). There are 13 residues in the CDR3. Trimming cost V 0 bases and J 8 bases, with 12 bases left between them. Germline V gene data show CDR1 as SQVTM and CDR2 as ANQGSEA. The DNA for the CDR3 is TGCAGCGTTGAAGATCAGGCCGGGGGTACGCAGTATTTT. This codes for CSVEDQAGGTQYF.

In nucleotides, the CDR3 is TGTGCCAGCAGCACCCAGGGAAGTGAGCAGTTCTTC. Translation gives CASSTQGSEQFF. The chain recombines TRBV7-8 with TRBJ2-1, with D possibly TRBD1 on 5 matching bases. Trimming stripped 5 bases from V and 9 bases from J, with 11 bases between. The CDR3 length is 12 residues. Germline lookup yields CDR1 SGHVS and CDR2 FQNEAQ.

V and J are TRBV6-4 and TRBJ2-3; 8 positions agree with TRBD2. Trimming at V came to 5 bases and at J to 7 bases, leaving 11 bases not matched to a gene. From germline, CDR1 is MRHNA and CDR2 SNTAGT. CDR3 length equals 15 residues. The DNA for the CDR3 is TGTGCCAGCAGTAGGACTAGCCCCCCGGGGAATACGCAGTATTTT. It codes for CASSRTSPPGNTQYF.

The rearrangement joins TRBV6-5 to TRBJ2-6; no firm D call. This CDR3 region has 14 residues. The V gene's germline CDR1 is MNHEY and CDR2 SVGAGI. Trimming took off 0 bases at V and 4 bases at J, with 4 bases between the two ends. The CDR3 nucleotides are TGTGCCAGCAGTTACTCCCTAGGGGCCAACGTCCTGACTTTC. It yields the protein CASSYSLGANVLTF.